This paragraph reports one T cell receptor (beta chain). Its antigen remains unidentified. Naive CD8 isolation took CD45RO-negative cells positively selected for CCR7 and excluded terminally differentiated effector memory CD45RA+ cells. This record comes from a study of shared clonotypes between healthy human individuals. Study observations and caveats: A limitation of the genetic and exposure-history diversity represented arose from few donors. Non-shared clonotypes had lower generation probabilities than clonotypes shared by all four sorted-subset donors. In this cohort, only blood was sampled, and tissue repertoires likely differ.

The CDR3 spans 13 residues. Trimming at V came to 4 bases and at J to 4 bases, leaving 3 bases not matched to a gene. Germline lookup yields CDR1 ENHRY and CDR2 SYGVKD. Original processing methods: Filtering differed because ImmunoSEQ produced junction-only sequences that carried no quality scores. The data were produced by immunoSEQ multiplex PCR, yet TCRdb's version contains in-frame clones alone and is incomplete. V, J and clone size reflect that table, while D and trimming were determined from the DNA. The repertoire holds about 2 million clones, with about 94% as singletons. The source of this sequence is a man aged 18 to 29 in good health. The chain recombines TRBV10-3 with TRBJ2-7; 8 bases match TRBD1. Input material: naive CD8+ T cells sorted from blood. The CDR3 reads CAISGRQGYEQYF. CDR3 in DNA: TGTGCCATCAGTGGTCGACAGGGGTACGAGCAGTACTTC.